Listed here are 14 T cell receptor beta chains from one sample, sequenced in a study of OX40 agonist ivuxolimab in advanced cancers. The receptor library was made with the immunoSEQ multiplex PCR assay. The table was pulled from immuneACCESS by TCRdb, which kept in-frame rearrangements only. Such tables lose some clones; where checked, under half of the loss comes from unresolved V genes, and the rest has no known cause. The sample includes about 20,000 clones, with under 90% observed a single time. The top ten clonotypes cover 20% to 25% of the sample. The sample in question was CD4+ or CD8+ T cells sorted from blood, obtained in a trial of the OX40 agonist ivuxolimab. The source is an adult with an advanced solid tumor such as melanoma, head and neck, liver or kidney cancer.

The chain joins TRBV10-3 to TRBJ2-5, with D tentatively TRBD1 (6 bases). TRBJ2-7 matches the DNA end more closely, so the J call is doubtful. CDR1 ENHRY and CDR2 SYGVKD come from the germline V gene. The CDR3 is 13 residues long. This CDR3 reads CAISLSRGREQYF. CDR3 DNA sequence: TGTGCCATCAGTTTGTCCAGGGGTCGCGAGCAGTACTTC.

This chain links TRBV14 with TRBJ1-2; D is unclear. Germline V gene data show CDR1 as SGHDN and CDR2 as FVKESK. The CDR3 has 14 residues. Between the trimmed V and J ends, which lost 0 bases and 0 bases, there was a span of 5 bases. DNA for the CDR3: TGTGCCAGCAGCCAAGAGCAGGCTAACTATGGCTACACCTTC. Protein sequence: CASSQEQANYGYTF.

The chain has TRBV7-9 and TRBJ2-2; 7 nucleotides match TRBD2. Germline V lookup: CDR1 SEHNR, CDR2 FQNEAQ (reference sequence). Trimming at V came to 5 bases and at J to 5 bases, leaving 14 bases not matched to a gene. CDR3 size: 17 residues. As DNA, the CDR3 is TGTGCCAGCAGCCAACGGTTAGGAGCAGCGGGGACCGGGGAGCTGTTTTTT. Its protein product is CASSQRLGAAGTGELFF.

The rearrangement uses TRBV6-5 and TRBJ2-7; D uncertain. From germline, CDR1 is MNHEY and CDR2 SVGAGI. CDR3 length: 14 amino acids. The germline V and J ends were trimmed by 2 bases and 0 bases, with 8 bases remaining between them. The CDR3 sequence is CASSYKASSYEQYF. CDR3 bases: TGTGCCAGCAGTTACAAAGCGAGCTCCTACGAGCAGTACTTC.

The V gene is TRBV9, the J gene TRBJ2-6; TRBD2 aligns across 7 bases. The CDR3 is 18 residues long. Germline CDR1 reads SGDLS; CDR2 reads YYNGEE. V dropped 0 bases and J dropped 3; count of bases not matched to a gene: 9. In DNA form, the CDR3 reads TGTGCCAGCAGCGTAGCTTGGACTAGTCTTAGTGGGGCCAACGTCCTGACTTTC. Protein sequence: CASSVAWTSLSGANVLTF.

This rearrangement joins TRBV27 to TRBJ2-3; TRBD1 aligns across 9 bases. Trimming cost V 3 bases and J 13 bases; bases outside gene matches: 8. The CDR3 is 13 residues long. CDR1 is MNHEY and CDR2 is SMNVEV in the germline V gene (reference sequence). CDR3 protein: CASSFERTGEKYF. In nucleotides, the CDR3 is TGTGCCAGCAGTTTCGAGAGGACAGGGGAAAAGTATTTT.

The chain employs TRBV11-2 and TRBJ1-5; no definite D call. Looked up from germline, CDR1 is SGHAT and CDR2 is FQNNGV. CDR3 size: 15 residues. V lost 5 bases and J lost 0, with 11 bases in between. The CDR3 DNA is TGTGCCAGCAGCGCGAACACCTATAGCAATCAGCCCCAGCATTTT. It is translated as CASSANTYSNQPQHF.

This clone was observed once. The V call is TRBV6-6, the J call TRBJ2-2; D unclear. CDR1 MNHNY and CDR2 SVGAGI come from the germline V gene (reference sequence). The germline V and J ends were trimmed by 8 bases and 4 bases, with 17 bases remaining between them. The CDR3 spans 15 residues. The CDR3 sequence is CASGVSGSPTGELFF. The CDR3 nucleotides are TGTGCCAGCGGGGTGTCTGGCAGCCCCACCGGGGAGCTGTTTTTT.

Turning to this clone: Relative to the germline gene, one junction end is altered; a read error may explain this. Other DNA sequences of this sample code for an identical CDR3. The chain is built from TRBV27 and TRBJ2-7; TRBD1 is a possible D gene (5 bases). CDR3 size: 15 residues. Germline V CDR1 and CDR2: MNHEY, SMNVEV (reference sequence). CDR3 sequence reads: CASSLSETAPYEQYF. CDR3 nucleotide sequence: TGCGCCAGCAGTTTATCTGAGACAGCGCCGTACGAGCAGTACTTC.

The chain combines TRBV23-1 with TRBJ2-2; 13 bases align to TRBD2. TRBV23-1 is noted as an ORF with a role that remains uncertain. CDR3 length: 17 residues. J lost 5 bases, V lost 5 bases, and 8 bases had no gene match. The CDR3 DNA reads TGCGCCAGCAGTTACCAAGGACTAGCGGGAGATACCGGGGAGCTGTTTTTT. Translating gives CASSYQGLAGDTGELFF.

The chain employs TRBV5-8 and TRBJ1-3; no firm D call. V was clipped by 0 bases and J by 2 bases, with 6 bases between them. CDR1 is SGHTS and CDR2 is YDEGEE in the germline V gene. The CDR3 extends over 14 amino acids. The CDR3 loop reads CASSLEGTGNTIYF. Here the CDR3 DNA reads TGTGCCAGCAGCTTGGAAGGGACTGGAAACACCATATATTTT.

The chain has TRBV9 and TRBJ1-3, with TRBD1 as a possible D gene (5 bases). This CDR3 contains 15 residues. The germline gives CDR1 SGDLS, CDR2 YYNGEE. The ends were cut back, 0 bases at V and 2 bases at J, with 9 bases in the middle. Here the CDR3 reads CASSVGAGTGNTIYF. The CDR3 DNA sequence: TGTGCCAGCAGCGTAGGGGCAGGGACTGGAAACACCATATATTTT.

CDR3 loop: CASSIGGGTEAFF. CDR3 nucleotides: TGTGCCAGTAGTATAGGGGGAGGCACTGAAGCTTTCTTT. The rearrangement joins TRBV19 to TRBJ1-1; D gene unclear. V gave up 1 base and J gave up 4 bases, with 7 bases separating them. Germline V gene data show CDR1 as LNHDA and CDR2 as SQIVND (reference sequence). The CDR3 sequence is 13 residues long. Supplemented by reference TRBV19 and TRBJ1-1, the full variable domain reads DGGITQSPKYLFRKEGQNVTLSCEQNLNHDAMYWYRQDPGQGLRLIYYSQIVNDFQKGDIAEGYSVSREKKESFPLTVTSAQKNPTAFYLCASSIGGGTEAFFGQGTRLTVV.

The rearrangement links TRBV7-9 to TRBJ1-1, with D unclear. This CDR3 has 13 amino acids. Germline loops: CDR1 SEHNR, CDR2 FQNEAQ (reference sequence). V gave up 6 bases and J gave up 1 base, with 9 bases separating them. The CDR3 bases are TGTGCCAGCAGAAGGGTGTGGAACACTGAAGCTTTCTTT. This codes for CASRRVWNTEAFF.